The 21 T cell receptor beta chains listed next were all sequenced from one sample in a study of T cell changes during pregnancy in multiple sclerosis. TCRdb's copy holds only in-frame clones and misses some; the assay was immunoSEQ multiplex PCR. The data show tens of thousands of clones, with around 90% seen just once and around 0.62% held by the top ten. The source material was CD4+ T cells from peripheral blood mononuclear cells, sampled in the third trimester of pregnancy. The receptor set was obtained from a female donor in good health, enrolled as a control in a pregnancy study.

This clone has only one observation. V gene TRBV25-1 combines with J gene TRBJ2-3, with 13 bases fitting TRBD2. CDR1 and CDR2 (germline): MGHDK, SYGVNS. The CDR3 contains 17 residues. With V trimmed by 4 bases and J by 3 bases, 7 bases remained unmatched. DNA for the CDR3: TGTGCCAGCAGTGCGGCCGGGACTAGCGGGAAGACAGATACGCAGTATTTT. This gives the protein CASSAAGTSGKTDTQYF.

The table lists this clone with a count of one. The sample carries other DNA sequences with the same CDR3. The CDR3 DNA sequence: TGTGCCAGCAGGCCGGAGGCGGGGGAGACCCAGTACTTC. Translating gives CASRPEAGETQYF. V is TRBV2 and J is TRBJ2-5; a weak D match, TRBD2 (6 bases). The germline V gene encodes CDR1 SNHLY and CDR2 FYNNEI. The ends were cut back, 6 bases at V and 5 bases at J, with 13 bases in the middle. The CDR3 extends over 13 amino acids.

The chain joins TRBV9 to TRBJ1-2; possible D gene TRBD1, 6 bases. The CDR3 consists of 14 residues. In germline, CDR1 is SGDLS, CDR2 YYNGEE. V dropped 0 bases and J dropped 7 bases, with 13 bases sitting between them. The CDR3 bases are TGTGCCAGCAGCGTAGCAGGGGACCCACTTGGCTACACCTTC. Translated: CASSVAGDPLGYTF.

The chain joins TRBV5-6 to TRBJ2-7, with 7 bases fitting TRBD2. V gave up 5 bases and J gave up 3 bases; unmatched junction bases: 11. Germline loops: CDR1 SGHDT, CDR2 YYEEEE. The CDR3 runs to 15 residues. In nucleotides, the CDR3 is TGTGCCAGCAGTCAGGCGGGACTATTTATCTACGAGCAGTACTTC. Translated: CASSQAGLFIYEQYF.

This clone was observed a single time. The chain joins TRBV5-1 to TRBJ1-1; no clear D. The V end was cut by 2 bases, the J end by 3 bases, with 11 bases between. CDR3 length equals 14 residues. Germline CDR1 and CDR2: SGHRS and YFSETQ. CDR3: CASSFFAGDTEAFF. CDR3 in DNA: TGCGCCAGCAGCTTTTTTGCGGGAGACACTGAAGCTTTCTTT.

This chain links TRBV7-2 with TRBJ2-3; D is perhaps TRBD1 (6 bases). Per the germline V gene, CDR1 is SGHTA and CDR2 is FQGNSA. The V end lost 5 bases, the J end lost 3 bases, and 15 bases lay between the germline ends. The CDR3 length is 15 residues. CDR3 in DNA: TGTGCCAGCAGCCTACAGGGACCCTTGACAGATACGCAGTATTTT. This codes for CASSLQGPLTDTQYF. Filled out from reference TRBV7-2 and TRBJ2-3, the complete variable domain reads GAGVSQSPSNKVTEKGKDVELRCDPISGHTALYWYRQSLGQGLEFLIYFQGNSAPDKSGLPSDRFSAERTGGSVSTLTIQRTQQEDSAVYLCASSLQGPLTDTQYFGPGTRLTVL.

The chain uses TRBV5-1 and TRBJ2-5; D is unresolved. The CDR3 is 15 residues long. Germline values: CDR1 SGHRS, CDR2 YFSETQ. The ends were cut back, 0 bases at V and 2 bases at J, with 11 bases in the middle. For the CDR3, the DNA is TGCGCCAGCAGCTTGGTTGCAGGCGAACAAGAGACCCAGTACTTC. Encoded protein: CASSLVAGEQETQYF.

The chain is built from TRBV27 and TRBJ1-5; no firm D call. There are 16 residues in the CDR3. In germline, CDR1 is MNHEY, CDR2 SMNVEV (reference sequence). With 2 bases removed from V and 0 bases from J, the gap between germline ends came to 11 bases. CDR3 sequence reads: CASSLRVEYSNQPQHF. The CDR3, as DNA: TGTGCCAGCAGTTTACGGGTAGAATATAGCAATCAGCCCCAGCATTTT.

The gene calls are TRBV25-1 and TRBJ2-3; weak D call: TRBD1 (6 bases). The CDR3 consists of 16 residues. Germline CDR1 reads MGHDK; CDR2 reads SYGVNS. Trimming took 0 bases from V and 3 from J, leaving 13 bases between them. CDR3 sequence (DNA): TGTGCCAGCAGTGAATATCGTAGGGGGAGAACAGATACGCAGTATTTT. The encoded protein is CASSEYRRGRTDTQYF.

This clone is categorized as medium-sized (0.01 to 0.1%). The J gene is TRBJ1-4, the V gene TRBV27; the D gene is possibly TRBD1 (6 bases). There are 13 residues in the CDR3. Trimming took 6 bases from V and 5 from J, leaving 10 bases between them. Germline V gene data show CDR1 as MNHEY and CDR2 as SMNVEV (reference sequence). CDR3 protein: CASSGTRNEKLFF. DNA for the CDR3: TGTGCCAGCAGCGGGACACGAAATGAAAAACTGTTTTTT.

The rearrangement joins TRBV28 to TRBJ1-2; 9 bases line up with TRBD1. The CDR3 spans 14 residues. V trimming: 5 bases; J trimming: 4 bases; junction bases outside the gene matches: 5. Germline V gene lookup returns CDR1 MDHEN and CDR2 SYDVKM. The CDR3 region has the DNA TGTGCCAGCAGTAGGGGACAGGGTACCTATGGCTACACCTTC. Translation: CASSRGQGTYGYTF.

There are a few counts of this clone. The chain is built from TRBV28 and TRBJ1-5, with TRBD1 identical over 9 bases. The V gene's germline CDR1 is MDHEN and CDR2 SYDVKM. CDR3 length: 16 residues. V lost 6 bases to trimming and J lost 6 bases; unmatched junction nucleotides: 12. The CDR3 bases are TGTGCCAGCAGCATATTACGGACAGGGGTAGGTCAGCCCCAGCATTTT. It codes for CASSILRTGVGQPQHF.

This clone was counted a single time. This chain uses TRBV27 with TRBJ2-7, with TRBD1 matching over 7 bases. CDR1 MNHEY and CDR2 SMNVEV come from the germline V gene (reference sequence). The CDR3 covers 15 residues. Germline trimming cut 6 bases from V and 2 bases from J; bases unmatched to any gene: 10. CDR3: CASRPSGTVTYEQYF. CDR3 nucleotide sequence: TGTGCCAGCAGGCCTTCCGGGACAGTTACCTACGAGCAGTACTTC.

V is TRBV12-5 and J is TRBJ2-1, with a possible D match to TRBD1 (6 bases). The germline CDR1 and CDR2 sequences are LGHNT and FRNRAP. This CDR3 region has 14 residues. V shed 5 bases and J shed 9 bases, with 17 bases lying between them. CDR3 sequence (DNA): TGTGCTAGTGGTGAGGACTGGCTGGGGGCTGAGCAGTTCTTC. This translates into CASGEDWLGAEQFF.

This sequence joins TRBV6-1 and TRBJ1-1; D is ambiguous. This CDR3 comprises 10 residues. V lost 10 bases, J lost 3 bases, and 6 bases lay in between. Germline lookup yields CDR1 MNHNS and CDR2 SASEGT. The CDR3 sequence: CATLYTEAFF. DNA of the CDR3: TGTGCCACCCTGTACACTGAAGCTTTCTTT.

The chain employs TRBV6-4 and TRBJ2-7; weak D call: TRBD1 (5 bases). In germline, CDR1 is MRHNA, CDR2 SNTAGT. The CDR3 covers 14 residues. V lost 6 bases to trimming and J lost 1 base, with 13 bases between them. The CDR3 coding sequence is TGTGCCAGCAGATCTTTTGCAGGGTCCTACGAGCAGTACTTC. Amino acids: CASRSFAGSYEQYF.

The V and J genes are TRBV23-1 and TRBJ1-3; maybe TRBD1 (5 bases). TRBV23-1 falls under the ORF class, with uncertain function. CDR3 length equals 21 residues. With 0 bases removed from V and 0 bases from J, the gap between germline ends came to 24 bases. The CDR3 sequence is CASSQSLQEYFSPSSGNTIYF. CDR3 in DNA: TGCGCCAGCAGTCAATCCTTACAGGAATACTTCTCACCGAGCTCTGGAAACACCATATATTTT.

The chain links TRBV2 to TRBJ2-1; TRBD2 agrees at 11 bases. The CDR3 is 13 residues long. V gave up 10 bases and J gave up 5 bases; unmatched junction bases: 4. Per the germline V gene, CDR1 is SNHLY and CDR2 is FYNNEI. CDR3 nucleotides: TGTGCCACCACTAGCGGGAGAAACAATGAGCAGTTCTTC. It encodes CATTSGRNNEQFF.

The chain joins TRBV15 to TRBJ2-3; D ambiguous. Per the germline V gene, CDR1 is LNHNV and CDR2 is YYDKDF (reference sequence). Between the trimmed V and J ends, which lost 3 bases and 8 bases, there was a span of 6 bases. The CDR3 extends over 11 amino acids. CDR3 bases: TGTGCCACCAGCAGCGGTATTACGCAGTATTTT. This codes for CATSSGITQYF.

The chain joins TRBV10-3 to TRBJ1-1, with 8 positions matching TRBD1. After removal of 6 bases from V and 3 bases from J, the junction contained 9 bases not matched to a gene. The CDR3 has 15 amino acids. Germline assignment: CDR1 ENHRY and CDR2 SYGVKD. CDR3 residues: CAIRDTGGTYTEAFF. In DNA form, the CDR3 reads TGTGCCATCAGAGATACAGGGGGGACATACACTGAAGCTTTCTTT.

CDR3 protein: CASSLTVEQYF. Written as DNA, the CDR3 is TGTGCCAGCAGCTTAACTGTCGAGCAGTACTTC. The chain joins TRBV7-9 to TRBJ2-5; D is unclear. The DNA end favors TRBJ2-7, so the J call may be wrong. This CDR3 spans 11 amino acids. CDR1 and CDR2 (germline): SEHNR, FQNEAQ (reference sequence).